The 32 T cell receptor beta chains below come from one sample, sequenced in a study of CD8 T cells in Susac syndrome. Random hexamers were used to reverse transcribe 0.5 to 1 ug of RNA. TCRdb reanalysed the immunoSEQ multiplex PCR reads using MiXCR and keeps one entry per CDR3 protein. The sample comprises about 120,000 distinct CDR3 sequences, around 94% of which are singletons, and around 0.2% rests with the top ten. Sequencing used CD8+ T cells from PBMCs. The receptors come from a human donor with Susac syndrome.

The chain uses TRBV3-1 and TRBJ1-1, with a weak D call TRBD1 (5 bases). Germline V lookup: CDR1 LGHDT, CDR2 YNNKEL (reference sequence). The ends were cut back, 0 bases at V and 7 bases at J, with 15 bases in the middle. This CDR3 spans 15 amino acids. The CDR3 loop reads CASSQDRPGANEAFF. The CDR3 bases are TGTGCCAGCAGCCAAGATCGGCCCGGGGCAAATGAAGCTTTCTTT.

The rearrangement links TRBV10-2 to TRBJ2-5; D not resolved. This CDR3 is built from 11 residues. Germline CDR1 reads WSHSY; CDR2 reads SAAADI. The germline V and J ends were trimmed by 8 bases and 4 bases, with 8 bases remaining between them. The CDR3 loop is CASGPRETQYF. CDR3 nucleotides: TGCGCCAGCGGACCCCGAGAGACCCAGTACTTC.

The CDR3 protein is CASSLGGTSYTF. The CDR3 DNA sequence: TGTGCCAGCAGTTTAGGGGGCACGAGCTACACCTTC. The chain uses TRBV27 and TRBJ1-2, with D tentatively TRBD1 (6 bases). The CDR3 consists of 12 residues. Germline V gene sequence: CDR1 MNHEY, CDR2 SMNVEV (reference sequence). Trimming took 2 bases from V and 9 from J, leaving 10 bases between them.

This chain joins TRBV12-3 or TRBV12-4 and TRBJ2-7, with TRBD1 as a possible D gene (5 bases). The V end was cut by 8 bases, the J end by 3 bases, with 14 bases between. CDR3 length equals 13 residues. The CDR3 nucleotides read TGTGCCAGCGGGCTAGGGGTTTACTACGAGCAGTACTTC. Protein product: CASGLGVYYEQYF.

The chain recombines TRBV27 with TRBJ2-5; D is possibly TRBD2 (6 bases). CDR3 length: 15 amino acids. In germline, CDR1 is MNHEY, CDR2 SMNVEV (reference sequence). The germline V and J ends were trimmed by 5 bases and 4 bases, with 17 bases remaining between them. The CDR3 DNA sequence: TGTGCCAGCAGTCTCTCGAGTGGGGGAGGAGAGACCCAGTACTTC. Its protein product is CASSLSSGGGETQYF.

This rearrangement joins TRBV9 to TRBJ2-1; 8 nucleotides align to TRBD1. The CDR3 is made up of 15 amino acids. After removal of 0 bases from V and 5 bases from J, the junction contained 4 bases not matched to a gene. Germline loops: CDR1 SGDLS, CDR2 YYNGEE. The CDR3, as DNA: TGTGCCAGCAGCGTAGGGCAGGGGGCCCACAATGAGCAGTTCTTC. It yields the protein CASSVGQGAHNEQFF.

The rearrangement uses TRBV20-1 and TRBJ1-5, with no clear D. In germline, CDR1 is DFQATT, CDR2 SNEGSKA (reference sequence). The CDR3 is 15 residues long. With 0 bases removed from V and 4 bases from J, the gap between germline ends came to 13 bases. The CDR3 DNA follows: TGCAGTGCTAGAGATAGGGAGACGGGGAATCAGCCCCAGCATTTT. Its translation: CSARDRETGNQPQHF.

This chain links TRBV5-1 with TRBJ2-7, with 10 nucleotides matching TRBD2. After removal of 4 bases from V and 3 bases from J, the junction contained 4 bases not matched to a gene. Per germline, CDR1 SGHRS and CDR2 YFSETQ. The CDR3 has 14 amino acids. The CDR3 region is CASSQGLAFYEQYF. In nucleotides, the CDR3 is TGCGCCAGCAGCCAGGGACTAGCGTTCTACGAGCAGTACTTC.

The V call is TRBV5-1, the J call TRBJ1-2, with D maybe TRBD1 (5 bases). The length of the CDR3 is 14 residues. The ends were cut back, 5 bases at V and 5 bases at J, with 16 bases in the middle. Germline V gene lookup returns CDR1 SGHRS and CDR2 YFSETQ. The DNA of the CDR3 is TGCGCCAGCAGTTTCCAAGGGGTCTCTTATGGCTACACCTTC. It is translated as CASSFQGVSYGYTF. The full variable domain, its missing parts supplied by reference TRBV5-1 and TRBJ1-2, is KAGVTQTPRYLIKTRGQQVTLSCSPISGHRSVSWYQQTPGQGLQFLFEYFSETQRNKGNFPGRFSGRQFSNSRSEMNVSTLELGDSALYLCASSFQGVSYGYTFGSGTRLTVV.

The genes are TRBV7-9 and TRBJ2-7, with D unresolved. The V and J ends lost 2 bases and 0 bases respectively, with 5 bases between them. Germline loops: CDR1 SEHNR, CDR2 FQNEAQ (reference sequence). This CDR3 spans 13 amino acids. This chain's CDR3 is CASSLLVSYEQYF. CDR3 coding DNA: TGTGCCAGCAGCTTATTGGTCTCCTACGAGCAGTACTTC.

The chain employs TRBV29-1 and TRBJ2-7; 8 positions match TRBD2. This CDR3 has 14 amino acids. Unmatched junction bases numbered 8, after V lost 5 bases and J lost 2 bases. CDR1 and CDR2 (germline): SQVTM, ANQGSEA. The CDR3: CSVRGSGEAYEQYF. DNA for the CDR3: TGCAGCGTTCGGGGTAGCGGGGAAGCCTACGAGCAGTACTTC.

The gene calls are TRBV7-3 and TRBJ2-5; 13 nucleotides line up with TRBD2. Unmatched junction bases numbered 6, after V lost 2 bases and J lost 3 bases. Germline CDR1 SGHTA, CDR2 FQGTGA. This CDR3 is 17 amino acids long. CDR3 region: CASSLGLAGVGEETQYF. For the CDR3, the DNA is TGTGCCAGCAGCTTAGGACTAGCGGGAGTCGGAGAAGAGACCCAGTACTTC.

V is TRBV13 and J is TRBJ1-3; D is uncertain. V lost 5 bases and J 1 base, leaving 12 bases between the germline ends. Germline lookup yields CDR1 PRHDT and CDR2 FYEKMQ (reference sequence). CDR3 length: 15 residues. This CDR3 reads CASSGDGRSGNTIYF. The CDR3 nucleotides read TGTGCCAGCAGCGGAGACGGGCGATCTGGAAACACCATATATTTT. Together with reference TRBV13 and TRBJ1-3, the CDR3 gives the full variable domain: AAGVIQSPRHLIKEKRETATLKCYPIPRHDTVYWYQQGPGQDPQFLISFYEKMQSDKGSIPDRFSAQQFSDYHSELNMSSLELGDSALYFCASSGDGRSGNTIYFGEGSWLTVV.

The gene calls are TRBV25-1 and TRBJ2-7, with 8 bases identical to TRBD2. This CDR3 has 16 residues. CDR1 MGHDK and CDR2 SYGVNS come from the germline V gene. V shed 5 bases, J shed 0 bases, and the junction held 9 bases outside the gene matches. CDR3 DNA sequence: TGTGCCAGCAGTAAGGTAGCGGGATCCCTCTCCTACGAGCAGTACTTC. It translates to CASSKVAGSLSYEQYF.

J is TRBJ1-6 and V is TRBV2, with TRBD1 matching over 7 bases. The junction had 6 bases not matched to a gene; V was cut back by 1 base and J by 6 bases. The CDR3 is made up of 16 amino acids. CDR1 and CDR2 from the germline V gene are SNHLY and FYNNEI. CDR3: CASSEGRTGVNSPLHF. The CDR3 DNA sequence: TGTGCCAGCAGTGAAGGTCGAACAGGGGTTAATTCACCCCTCCACTTT.

The chain has TRBV11-2 and TRBJ2-1, with TRBD1 matching over 7 bases. Looked up from germline, CDR1 is SGHAT and CDR2 is FQNNGV. CDR3 length: 16 amino acids. The ends lost 5 bases at V and 0 bases at J; junction bases unmatched: 7. In DNA, the CDR3 is TGTGCCAGCAGCCCACTCAGGGGGAGCTCCTACAATGAGCAGTTCTTC. Its protein product is CASSPLRGSSYNEQFF.

The chain is built from TRBV12-3 or TRBV12-4 and TRBJ2-3, with D unresolved. V lost 7 bases and J lost 3, with 20 bases in between. This CDR3 spans 16 amino acids. CDR3 loop: CASTASGSDSTDTQYF. In DNA, the CDR3 is TGTGCCAGCACCGCTTCAGGTTCCGATAGTACAGATACGCAGTATTTT.

This clonotype has a single count. The gene calls are TRBV20-1 and TRBJ2-7; TRBD2 agrees at 8 bases. V shed 0 bases, J shed 3 bases, and the junction held 7 bases outside the gene matches. Germline CDR1 reads DFQATT; CDR2 reads SNEGSKA (reference sequence). The CDR3 loop spans 15 amino acids. CDR3 loop: CSARDFQREFYEQYF. CDR3 bases: TGCAGTGCTAGAGATTTCCAGCGGGAGTTCTACGAGCAGTACTTC.

The rearrangement uses TRBV10-3 and TRBJ2-7; D possibly corresponds to TRBD1 (6 bases). The V end lost 3 bases, the J end lost 3 bases, and 12 bases lay between the germline ends. CDR3 length equals 14 residues. CDR1 and CDR2 (germline): ENHRY, SYGVKD. The chain's CDR3 is CAISEGGPRYEQYF. In nucleotides, the CDR3 is TGTGCCATCAGTGAAGGGGGACCGCGCTACGAGCAGTACTTC.

V gene TRBV20-1 combines with J gene TRBJ2-5, with 8 bases lining up with TRBD2. Trimming at V came to 6 bases and at J to 4 bases, leaving 13 bases not matched to a gene. This CDR3 is built from 15 residues. Germline assignment: CDR1 DFQATT and CDR2 SNEGSKA (reference sequence). The CDR3 sequence is CSAPLAGLEAETQYF. The CDR3, as DNA: TGCAGTGCCCCACTGGCGGGACTAGAGGCAGAGACCCAGTACTTC.

The CDR3 region is CASSLNYPGNGYTF. DNA of the CDR3: TGTGCCAGCAGCCTAAACTACCCTGGGAATGGCTACACCTTC. The chain couples TRBV12-3 or TRBV12-4 to TRBJ1-2; no definite D call. Trimming pared 6 bases from V and 6 bases from J, leaving 17 bases between. This CDR3 has 14 residues.

The V and J genes are TRBV12-3 or TRBV12-4 and TRBJ2-7; D gene ambiguous. The CDR3 consists of 13 residues. Trimming took 5 bases from V and 3 from J, leaving 11 bases between them. CDR3 residues: CASSPGSHYEQYF. CDR3 coding DNA: TGTGCCAGCAGTCCCGGGTCCCACTACGAGCAGTACTTC.

V gene TRBV2 combines with J gene TRBJ2-5; 9 nucleotides match TRBD2. The junction had 6 bases not matched to a gene; V was cut back by 1 base and J by 0 bases. Germline values: CDR1 SNHLY, CDR2 FYNNEI. This CDR3 has 17 residues. CDR3: CASSEEEAGGYQETQYF. The CDR3 DNA sequence: TGTGCCAGCAGTGAAGAGGAGGCGGGGGGGTACCAAGAGACCCAGTACTTC.

The rearrangement joins TRBV6-5 to TRBJ2-1; unclear D gene. This CDR3 is built from 15 residues. From germline, CDR1 is MNHEY and CDR2 SVGAGI. The ends were cut back, 6 bases at V and 4 bases at J, with 16 bases in the middle. DNA of the CDR3: TGTGCCAGCAGCTTAGGCCTTGGGTGGTACAATGAGCAGTTCTTC. Translation gives CASSLGLGWYNEQFF.

This clonotype was picked up one time. The chain links TRBV28 to TRBJ1-5; no definite D call. There are 15 residues in the CDR3. Trimming left V 3 bases short and J 4 bases short, with 13 bases between. CDR1 is MDHEN, CDR2 SYDVKM, per germline. In nucleotides, the CDR3 is TGTGCCAGCAGTTTGGTTTGGGCCTCGAATCAGCCCCAGCATTTT. Protein product: CASSLVWASNQPQHF.

The genes are TRBV6-4 and TRBJ2-3; TRBD2 is a possible D gene (6 bases). This CDR3 contains 15 residues. CDR1 and CDR2 from the germline V gene are MRHNA and SNTAGT. Trimming removed 0 bases at V and 0 bases at J, with 7 bases between. The CDR3 sequence is CASSDSAGSTDTQYF. CDR3 nucleotides: TGTGCCAGCAGTGACTCTGCGGGGAGCACAGATACGCAGTATTTT.

The rearrangement uses TRBV28 and TRBJ2-3; tentative D call: TRBD2 (6 bases). The germline CDR1 and CDR2 sequences are MDHEN and SYDVKM. V dropped 6 bases and J dropped 2 bases, with 21 bases sitting between them. The CDR3 sequence is 17 residues long. The CDR3 loop is CASSPPTRRASTDTQYF. CDR3 DNA sequence: TGTGCCAGCAGCCCCCCCACGAGGAGGGCCTCCACAGATACGCAGTATTTT.

The chain carries TRBV7-6 and TRBJ2-7; D gene uncertain. The CDR3 runs to 13 residues. Trimming stripped 1 base from V and 5 bases from J, with 9 bases between. Germline lookup yields CDR1 SGHVS and CDR2 FNYEAQ. CDR3 bases: TGTGCCAGCAGCTTAGAACTATTCGACGAGCAGTACTTC. Amino acid sequence: CASSLELFDEQYF.

This chain links TRBV3-1 with TRBJ2-7; no clear D gene. The CDR3 is 15 residues long. The germline V and J ends were trimmed by 0 bases and 4 bases, with 13 bases remaining between them. Looked up from germline, CDR1 is LGHDT and CDR2 is YNNKEL (reference sequence). The CDR3 spells CASSQDHLVRYEQYF. As DNA, the CDR3 is TGTGCCAGCAGCCAAGATCACCTAGTGAGGTACGAGCAGTACTTC.

This clonotype has only one observation. V gene TRBV27 combines with J gene TRBJ1-1; 7 bases align to TRBD1. Germline lookup yields CDR1 MNHEY and CDR2 SMNVEV (reference sequence). The CDR3 consists of 14 residues. V lost 6 bases and J lost 4; bases outside the gene matches: 8. CDR3 DNA sequence: TGTGCCAGCAGGACCTCAGGGGGTGCCACTGAAGCTTTCTTT. Its translation: CASRTSGGATEAFF.

CDR3 sequence reads: CASSGSSSYNSPLHF. In DNA form, the CDR3 reads TGTGCCAGCAGCGGGAGCAGCTCCTATAATTCACCCCTCCACTTT. The chain links TRBV9 to TRBJ1-6; D is uncertain. The CDR3 covers 15 residues. Germline loops: CDR1 SGDLS, CDR2 YYNGEE. Trimming removed 3 bases at V and 0 bases at J, with 7 bases between.

V usage is TRBV4-2 and J usage is TRBJ2-1; 9 nucleotides agree with TRBD2. The junction had 7 bases not matched to a gene; V was cut back by 0 bases and J by 7 bases. This CDR3 contains 16 residues. Germline CDR1 and CDR2: LGHNA and YNFKEQ. The CDR3 sequence: CASSQDGAGGPNEQFF. The CDR3 nucleotides are TGTGCCAGCAGCCAAGATGGGGCGGGGGGGCCTAATGAGCAGTTCTTC.